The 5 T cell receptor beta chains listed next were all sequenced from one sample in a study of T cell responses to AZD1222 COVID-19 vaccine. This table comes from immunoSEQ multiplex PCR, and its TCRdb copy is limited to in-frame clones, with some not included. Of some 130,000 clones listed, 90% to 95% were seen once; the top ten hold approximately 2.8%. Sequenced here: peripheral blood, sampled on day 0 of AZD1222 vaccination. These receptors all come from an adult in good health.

As DNA, the CDR3 is TGTGCCAGCACAGGCGGCGCGATTAACTATGGCTACACCTTC. This sequence encodes CASTGGAINYGYTF. The chain uses TRBV2 and TRBJ1-2; D is uncertain. This CDR3 is 14 amino acids long. V lost 7 bases and J lost 1, with 13 bases in between. Germline loops: CDR1 SNHLY, CDR2 FYNNEI.

The DNA for the CDR3 is TGTGCCAGCAGCCAGGGGACAGACTGCAATCAGCCCCAGCATTTT. Translating it yields CASSQGTDCNQPQHF. V gene TRBV3-1 (or the pseudogene TRBV3-2) combines with J gene TRBJ1-5, with TRBD1 identical over 7 bases. CDR3 length: 15 amino acids. With 3 bases clipped from V and 2 bases from J, the junction kept 4 bases outside the gene matches. Germline V CDR1 and CDR2: LGHDT, YNNKEL (reference sequence).

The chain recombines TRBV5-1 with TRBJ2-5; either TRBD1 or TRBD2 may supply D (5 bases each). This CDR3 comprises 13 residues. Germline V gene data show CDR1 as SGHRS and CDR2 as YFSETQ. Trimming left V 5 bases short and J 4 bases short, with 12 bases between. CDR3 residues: CASRGLGAETQYF. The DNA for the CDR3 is TGCGCCAGCAGAGGTCTCGGGGCAGAGACCCAGTACTTC.

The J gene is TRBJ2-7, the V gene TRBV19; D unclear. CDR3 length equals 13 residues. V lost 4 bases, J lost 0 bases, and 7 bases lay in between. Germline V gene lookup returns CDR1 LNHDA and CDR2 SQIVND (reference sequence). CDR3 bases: TGTGCCAGTAGTACGGAAAGCTCCTACGAGCAGTACTTC. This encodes CASSTESSYEQYF.

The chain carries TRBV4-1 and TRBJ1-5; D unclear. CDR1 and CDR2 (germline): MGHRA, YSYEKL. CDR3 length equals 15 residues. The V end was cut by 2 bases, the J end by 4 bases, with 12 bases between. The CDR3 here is CASSQNTAFNQPQHF. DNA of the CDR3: TGCGCCAGCAGCCAAAACACCGCCTTTAATCAGCCCCAGCATTTT.